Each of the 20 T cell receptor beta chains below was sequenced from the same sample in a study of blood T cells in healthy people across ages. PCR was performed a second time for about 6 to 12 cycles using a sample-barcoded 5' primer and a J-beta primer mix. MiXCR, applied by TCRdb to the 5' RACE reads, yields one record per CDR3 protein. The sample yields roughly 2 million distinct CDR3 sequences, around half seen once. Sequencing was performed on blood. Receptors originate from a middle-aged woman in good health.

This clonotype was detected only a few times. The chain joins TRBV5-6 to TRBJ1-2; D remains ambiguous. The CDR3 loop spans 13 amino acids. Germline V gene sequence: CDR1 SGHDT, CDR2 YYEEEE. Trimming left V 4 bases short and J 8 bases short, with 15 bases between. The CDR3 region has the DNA TGTGCCAGCAGCCCCACGGCGGGTGACGGCTACACCTTC. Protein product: CASSPTAGDGYTF.

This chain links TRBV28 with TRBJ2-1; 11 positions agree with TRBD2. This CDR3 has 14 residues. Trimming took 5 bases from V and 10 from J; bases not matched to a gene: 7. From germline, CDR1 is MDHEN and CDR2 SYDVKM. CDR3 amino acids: CASSTSGGRQEQFF. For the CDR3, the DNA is TGTGCCAGCAGTACTAGCGGGGGCCGTCAAGAGCAGTTCTTC.

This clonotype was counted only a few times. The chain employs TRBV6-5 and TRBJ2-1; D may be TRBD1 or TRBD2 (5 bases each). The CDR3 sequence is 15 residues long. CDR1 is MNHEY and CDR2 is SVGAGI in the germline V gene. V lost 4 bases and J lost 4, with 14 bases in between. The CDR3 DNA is TGTGCCAGCAGTTTTGAGGGACGGGGTTACAATGAGCAGTTCTTC. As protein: CASSFEGRGYNEQFF.

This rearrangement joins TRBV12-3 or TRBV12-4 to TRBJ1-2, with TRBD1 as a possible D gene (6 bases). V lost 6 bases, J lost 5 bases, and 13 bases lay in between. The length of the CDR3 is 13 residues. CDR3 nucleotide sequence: TGTGCCAGCAGCGGACTCAGGGGATATGGCTACACCTTC. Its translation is CASSGLRGYGYTF.

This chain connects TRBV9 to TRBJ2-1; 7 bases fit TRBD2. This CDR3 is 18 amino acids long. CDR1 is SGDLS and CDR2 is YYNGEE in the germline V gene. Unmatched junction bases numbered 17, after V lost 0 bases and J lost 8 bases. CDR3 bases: TGTGCCAGCAGCGTAGAAATTGGCGTAGCGGGTTATCGCGATGAGCAGTTCTTC. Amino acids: CASSVEIGVAGYRDEQFF.

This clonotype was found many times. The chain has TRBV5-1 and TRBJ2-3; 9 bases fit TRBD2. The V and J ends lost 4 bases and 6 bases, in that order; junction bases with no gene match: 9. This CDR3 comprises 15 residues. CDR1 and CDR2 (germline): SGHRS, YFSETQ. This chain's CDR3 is CASSDYSGGRDTQYF. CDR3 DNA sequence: TGCGCCAGCAGCGATTATAGCGGGGGTCGCGATACGCAGTATTTT.

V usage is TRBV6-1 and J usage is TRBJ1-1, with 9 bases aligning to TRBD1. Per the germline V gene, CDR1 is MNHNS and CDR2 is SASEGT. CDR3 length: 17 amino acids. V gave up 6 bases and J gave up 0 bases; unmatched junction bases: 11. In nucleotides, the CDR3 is TGTGCCAGCAGGCGACAGGGGGTGGTGAGGATGAACACTGAAGCTTTCTTT. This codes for CASRRQGVVRMNTEAFF.

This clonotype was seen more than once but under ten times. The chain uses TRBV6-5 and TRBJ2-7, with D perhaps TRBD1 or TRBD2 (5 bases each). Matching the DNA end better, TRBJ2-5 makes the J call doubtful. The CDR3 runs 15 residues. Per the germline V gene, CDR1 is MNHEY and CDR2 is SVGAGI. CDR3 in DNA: TGTGCCAGCAGTTACTCGAGAGGGGCTCGAGAGACCCAGTACTTC. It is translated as CASSYSRGARETQYF.

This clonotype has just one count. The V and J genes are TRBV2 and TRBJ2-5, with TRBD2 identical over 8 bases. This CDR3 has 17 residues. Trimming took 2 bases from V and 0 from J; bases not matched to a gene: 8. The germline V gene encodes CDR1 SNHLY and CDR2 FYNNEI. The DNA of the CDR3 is TGTGCCAGCAGTGAAAGGAGTAGCGGGGTGTACCAAGAGACCCAGTACTTC. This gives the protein CASSERSSGVYQETQYF.

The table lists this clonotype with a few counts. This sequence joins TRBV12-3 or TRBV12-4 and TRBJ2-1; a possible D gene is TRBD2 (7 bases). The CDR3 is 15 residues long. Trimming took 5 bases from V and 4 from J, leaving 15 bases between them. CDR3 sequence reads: CASSSGGGGYNEQFF. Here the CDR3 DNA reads TGTGCCAGCAGTAGTGGGGGCGGGGGATACAATGAGCAGTTCTTC.

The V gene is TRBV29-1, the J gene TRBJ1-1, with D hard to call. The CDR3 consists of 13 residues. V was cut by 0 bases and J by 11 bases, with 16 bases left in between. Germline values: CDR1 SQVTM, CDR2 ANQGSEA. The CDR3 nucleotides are TGCAGCGTTGAAGAGGGTCCGACCCTCGGGGCTTTCTTT. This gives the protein CSVEEGPTLGAFF.

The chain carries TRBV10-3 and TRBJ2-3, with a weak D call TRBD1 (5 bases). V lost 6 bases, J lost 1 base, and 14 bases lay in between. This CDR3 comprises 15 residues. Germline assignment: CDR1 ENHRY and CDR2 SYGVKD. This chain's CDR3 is CAIRQTTVGTDTQYF. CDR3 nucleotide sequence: TGTGCCATCAGGCAGACGACAGTAGGCACAGATACGCAGTATTTT.

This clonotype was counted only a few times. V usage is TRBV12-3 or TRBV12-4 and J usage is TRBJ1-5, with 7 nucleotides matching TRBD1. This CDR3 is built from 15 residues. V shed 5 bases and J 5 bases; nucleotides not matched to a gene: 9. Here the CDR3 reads CASSHRQGRDQPQHF. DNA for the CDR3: TGTGCCAGCAGTCACCGACAGGGTCGGGATCAGCCCCAGCATTTT.

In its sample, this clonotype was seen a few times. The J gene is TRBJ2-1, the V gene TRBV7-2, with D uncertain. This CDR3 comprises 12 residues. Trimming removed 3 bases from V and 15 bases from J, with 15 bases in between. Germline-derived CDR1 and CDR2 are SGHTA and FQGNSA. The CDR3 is CASSFDTLIRFF. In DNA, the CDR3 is TGTGCCAGCAGCTTTGACACCCTCATCCGGTTCTTC.

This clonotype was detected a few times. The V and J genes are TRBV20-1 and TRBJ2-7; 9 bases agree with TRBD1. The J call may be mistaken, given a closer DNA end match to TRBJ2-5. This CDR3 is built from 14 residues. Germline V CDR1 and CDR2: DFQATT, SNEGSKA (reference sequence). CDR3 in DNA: TGCAGTGCTAGGATCGGACAGGGGAGAGAGACCCAGTACTTC. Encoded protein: CSARIGQGRETQYF.

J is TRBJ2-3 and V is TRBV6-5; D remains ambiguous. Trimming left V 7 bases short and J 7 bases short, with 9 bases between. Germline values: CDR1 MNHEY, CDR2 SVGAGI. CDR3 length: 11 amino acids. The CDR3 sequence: CASKQMNTQYF. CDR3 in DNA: TGTGCCAGCAAACAAATGAATACGCAGTATTTT.

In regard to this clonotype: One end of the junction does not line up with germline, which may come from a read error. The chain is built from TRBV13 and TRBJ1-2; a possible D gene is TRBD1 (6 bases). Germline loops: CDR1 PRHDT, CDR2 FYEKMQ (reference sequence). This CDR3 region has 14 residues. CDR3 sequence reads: CASGLGGGVPGYTF. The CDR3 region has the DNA TGTGCCAGCGGCTTAGGAGGGGGGGTACCCGGCTACACCTTC.

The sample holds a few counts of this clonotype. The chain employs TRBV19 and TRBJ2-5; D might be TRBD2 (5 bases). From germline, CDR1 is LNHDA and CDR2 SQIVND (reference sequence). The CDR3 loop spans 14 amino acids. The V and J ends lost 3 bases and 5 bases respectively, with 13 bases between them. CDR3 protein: CASSMAGPGETQYF. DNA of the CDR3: TGTGCCAGTAGTATGGCAGGTCCGGGGGAGACCCAGTACTTC.

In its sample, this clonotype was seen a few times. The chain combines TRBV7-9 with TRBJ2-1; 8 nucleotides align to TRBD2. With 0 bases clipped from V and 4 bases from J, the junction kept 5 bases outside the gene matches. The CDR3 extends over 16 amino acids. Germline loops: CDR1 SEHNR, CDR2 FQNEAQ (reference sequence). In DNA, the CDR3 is TGTGCCAGCAGCTTAGCGCCGGGACTAGAGTACAATGAGCAGTTCTTC. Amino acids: CASSLAPGLEYNEQFF. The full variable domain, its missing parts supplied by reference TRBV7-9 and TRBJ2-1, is DTGVSQNPRHKITKRGQNVTFRCDPISEHNRLYWYRQTLGQGPEFLTYFQNEAQLEKSRLLSDRFSAERPKGSFSTLEIQRTEQGDSAMYLCASSLAPGLEYNEQFFGPGTRLTVL.

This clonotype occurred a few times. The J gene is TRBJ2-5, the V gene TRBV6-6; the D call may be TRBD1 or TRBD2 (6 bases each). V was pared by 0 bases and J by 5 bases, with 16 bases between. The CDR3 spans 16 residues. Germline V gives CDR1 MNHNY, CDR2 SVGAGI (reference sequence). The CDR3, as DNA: TGTGCCAGCAGTTACTCCCGGGGGCCGGAATTGGAGACCCAGTACTTC. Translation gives CASSYSRGPELETQYF.